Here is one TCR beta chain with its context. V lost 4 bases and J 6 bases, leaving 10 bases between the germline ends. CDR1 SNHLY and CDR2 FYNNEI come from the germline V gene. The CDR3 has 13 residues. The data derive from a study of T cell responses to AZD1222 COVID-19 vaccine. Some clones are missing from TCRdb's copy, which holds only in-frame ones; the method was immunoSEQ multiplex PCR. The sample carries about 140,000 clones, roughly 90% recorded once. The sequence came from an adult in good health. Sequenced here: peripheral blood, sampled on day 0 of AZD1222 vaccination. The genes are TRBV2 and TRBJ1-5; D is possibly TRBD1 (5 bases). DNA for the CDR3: TGTGCCAGCAGTGGTCAGGGTATTCAGCCCCAGCATTTT. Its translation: CASSGQGIQPQHF.